Below, 27 T cell receptor beta chains from the same sample are listed, as sequenced in a study of blood T cell repertoires in COVID-19. Some clones are missing from TCRdb's copy, which holds only in-frame ones; the method was immunoSEQ multiplex PCR. This repertoire shows 60,000 to 75,000 clones, around four fifths found once; its top ten account for about 5.9%. The sequenced sample was peripheral blood. All receptors derive from a human donor in a cohort sampled during active COVID-19.

The chain employs TRBV19 and TRBJ1-1; 7 bases are a match to TRBD1. V lost 4 bases and J lost 5; bases outside the gene matches: 13. The CDR3 extends over 16 amino acids. Germline V CDR1 and CDR2: LNHDA, SQIVND (reference sequence). CDR3 DNA: TGTGCCAGTAGTACAAGCCTAACAGGGGTATGGACTGAAGCTTTCTTT. Its protein is CASSTSLTGVWTEAFF.

The genes are TRBV18 and TRBJ2-7; 7 nucleotides match TRBD1. Trimming at V came to 1 base and at J to 5 bases, leaving 5 bases not matched to a gene. This CDR3 is built from 14 residues. The V gene's germline CDR1 is KGHSH and CDR2 LQKENI. CDR3 sequence: CASSPRTGENEQYF. The CDR3 region has the DNA TGTGCCAGCTCACCACGGACAGGCGAAAACGAGCAGTACTTC.

J is TRBJ2-1 and V is TRBV15; D not certain. This CDR3 is built from 14 residues. The germline gives CDR1 LNHNV, CDR2 YYDKDF (reference sequence). Trimming removed 1 base from V and 8 bases from J, with 12 bases in between. This chain's CDR3 is CATSRVSGSHEQFF. CDR3 sequence (DNA): TGTGCCACCAGCAGAGTTTCGGGTTCGCATGAGCAGTTCTTC.

This clone was picked up a small number of times. J is TRBJ2-3 and V is TRBV4-1; 16 bases are shared with TRBD2. V shed 2 bases, J shed 4 bases, and the junction held 12 bases outside the gene matches. The CDR3 is made up of 20 amino acids. Germline V lookup: CDR1 MGHRA, CDR2 YSYEKL. In nucleotides, the CDR3 is TGCGCCAGCAGCCAACCGGGACTAGCGGGAGGGCCGAAGGAGGCAGATACGCAGTATTTT. Translation gives CASSQPGLAGGPKEADTQYF.

This chain links TRBV19 with TRBJ2-1; TRBD2 matches 9 bases. Germline CDR1 is LNHDA and CDR2 is SQIVND (reference sequence). The trim removed 7 bases at V and 5 bases at J, leaving 6 bases unmatched. The CDR3 has 14 residues. CDR3 residues: CASTSGIRNNEQFF. The DNA of the CDR3 is TGTGCCAGTACTAGCGGGATTCGTAACAATGAGCAGTTCTTC.

This clone has just a few counts. The V gene is TRBV3-1 (or the pseudogene TRBV3-2), the J gene TRBJ1-1, with D possibly matching TRBD1 (6 bases). Trimming removed 3 bases from V and 5 bases from J, with 19 bases in between. CDR3 size: 16 residues. Germline V gives CDR1 LGHDT, CDR2 YNNKEL (reference sequence). DNA of the CDR3: TGTGCCAGCAGCCACGATCCGGGGAGGGGGGGAACTGAAGCTTTCTTT. It yields the protein CASSHDPGRGGTEAFF.

This chain links TRBV25-1 with TRBJ1-3; D may be TRBD1 (6 bases). V lost 4 bases and J 0 bases, leaving 16 bases between the germline ends. This CDR3 region has 17 residues. Germline V gene lookup returns CDR1 MGHDK and CDR2 SYGVNS. The CDR3 nucleotides are TGTGCCAGCAGTGCCGTCAGGGGATTTTTCTCTGGAAACACCATATATTTT. It codes for CASSAVRGFFSGNTIYF.

This clone was observed a few times. The chain employs TRBV27 and TRBJ2-3; 10 positions match TRBD2. Losses at the gene ends were 3 bases for V and 2 bases for J; bases not matched to a gene: 8. Germline CDR1 MNHEY, CDR2 SMNVEV (reference sequence). The CDR3 has 17 amino acids. This chain's CDR3 is CASSFSASGSHTDTQYF. The DNA for the CDR3 is TGTGCCAGCAGTTTCTCCGCTAGCGGGAGCCACACAGATACGCAGTATTTT.

A few counts support this clone. The CDR3 DNA reads as TGTGCCAGTAGTTCCTTACAGGGGGCGTGGGGCTACACCTTC. Translation gives CASSSLQGAWGYTF. V gene TRBV19 combines with J gene TRBJ1-2; 9 bases map to TRBD1. From germline, CDR1 is LNHDA and CDR2 SQIVND (reference sequence). This CDR3 region has 14 residues. V trimming: 5 bases; J trimming: 8 bases; junction bases outside the gene matches: 9. Together with reference TRBV19 and TRBJ1-2, the CDR3 gives the full variable domain: DGGITQSPKYLFRKEGQNVTLSCEQNLNHDAMYWYRQDPGQGLRLIYYSQIVNDFQKGDIAEGYSVSREKKESFPLTVTSAQKNPTAFYLCASSSLQGAWGYTFGSGTRLTVV.

This clone has a single count. The rearrangement uses TRBV11-2 and TRBJ2-2; 13 nucleotides match TRBD2. The V gene end was trimmed by 3 bases and the J gene end by 7 bases; junction bases not matched to a gene: 5. This CDR3 is 16 amino acids long. The germline CDR1 and CDR2 sequences are SGHAT and FQNNGV. The CDR3 DNA sequence: TGTGCCAGCAGCTTCACTAGCGGGGGGGCTGTCGGGGAGCTGTTTTTT. Amino acids: CASSFTSGGAVGELFF.

The V call is TRBV9, the J call TRBJ2-1; D gene unclear. Trimming pared 4 bases from V and 9 bases from J, leaving 11 bases between. This CDR3 comprises 12 residues. The germline CDR1 and CDR2 sequences are SGDLS and YYNGEE. The CDR3 loop is CASSPSTGEQFF. The CDR3 DNA is TGTGCCAGCAGCCCGTCAACGGGTGAGCAGTTCTTC.

The gene calls are TRBV7-9 and TRBJ1-1; 8 positions match TRBD1. J lost 0 bases, V lost 5 bases, and 11 bases had no gene match. Germline CDR1 SEHNR, CDR2 FQNEAQ (reference sequence). The CDR3 totals 17 residues. As DNA, the CDR3 is TGTGCCAGCAGCCCCCCCGCGGACAGGGCTATGAACACTGAAGCTTTCTTT. It codes for CASSPPADRAMNTEAFF.

This clone appeared a few times. The chain carries TRBV4-2 and TRBJ2-2, with D possibly being TRBD2 (6 bases). CDR3 length: 15 amino acids. V lost 3 bases and J lost 6, with 14 bases in between. In germline, CDR1 is LGHNA, CDR2 YNFKEQ. CDR3 sequence: CASSQGLGSAGELFF. In DNA form, the CDR3 reads TGTGCCAGCAGCCAGGGACTCGGGTCCGCCGGGGAGCTGTTTTTT.

The CDR3 is CASTRDTRYTEAFF. CDR3 bases: TGTGCCAGCACTAGGGACACACGCTACACTGAAGCTTTCTTT. The rearrangement uses TRBV6-5 and TRBJ1-1, with a possible D match to TRBD1 (6 bases). The ends were cut back, 7 bases at V and 3 bases at J, with 15 bases in the middle. This CDR3 contains 14 residues. From germline, CDR1 is MNHEY and CDR2 SVGAGI.

This chain uses TRBV3-1 (or the pseudogene TRBV3-2) with TRBJ1-3; unclear D gene. Germline lookup yields CDR1 LGHDT and CDR2 YNNKEL (reference sequence). Trimming left V 1 base short and J 0 bases short, with 4 bases between. This CDR3 has 14 residues. CDR3 sequence reads: CASSQGGSGNTIYF. CDR3 nucleotide sequence: TGTGCCAGCAGCCAAGGAGGCTCTGGAAACACCATATATTTT.

This clone was picked up one time. The chain is built from TRBV18 and TRBJ2-4; D gene ambiguous. The CDR3 loop spans 13 amino acids. Trimming pared 3 bases from V and 9 bases from J, leaving 12 bases between. Germline V lookup: CDR1 KGHSH, CDR2 LQKENI. This chain's CDR3 is CASSPPRVSIQYF. CDR3 nucleotide sequence: TGTGCCAGCTCACCTCCTCGGGTTAGCATTCAGTACTTC. The complete variable domain, with remaining parts taken from reference TRBV18 and TRBJ2-4, reads NAGVMQNPRHLVRRRGQEARLRCSPMKGHSHVYWYRQLPEEGLKFMVYLQKENIIDESGMPKERFSAEFPKEGPSILRIQQVVRGDSAAYFCASSPPRVSIQYFGAGTRLSVL.

This rearrangement joins TRBV6-4 to TRBJ1-5; a weak D match, TRBD1 (6 bases). Germline lookup yields CDR1 MRHNA and CDR2 SNTAGT. V was clipped by 8 bases and J by 3 bases, with 17 bases between them. This CDR3 is built from 15 residues. CDR3 nucleotide sequence: TGTGCCAGCTGCGACAGGCTTCGTTTCAATCAGCCCCAGCATTTT. Amino acids: CASCDRLRFNQPQHF.

The chain recombines TRBV5-1 with TRBJ1-2, with 10 bases that match TRBD1. Germline CDR1 is SGHRS and CDR2 is YFSETQ. Unmatched junction bases numbered 4, after V lost 1 base and J lost 4 bases. CDR3 length: 15 amino acids. The CDR3 DNA is TGCGCCAGCAGCTTGACCGGGACAGGGGCCTATGGCTACACCTTC. Amino acids: CASSLTGTGAYGYTF.

The rearrangement links TRBV4-1 to TRBJ1-5, with a weak D call TRBD1 (5 bases). The germline V gene has CDR1 MGHRA and CDR2 YSYEKL. The V gene lost 2 bases and the J gene lost 4 bases, with 12 bases spanning the gap. The CDR3 spans 15 residues. CDR3 loop: CASSQRQGGNQPQHF. In nucleotides, the CDR3 is TGCGCCAGCAGCCAACGCCAGGGTGGAAATCAGCCCCAGCATTTT.

The CDR3 loop is CASSLAGMSTEAFF. The CDR3 region has the DNA TGCGCCAGCAGCTTGGCAGGGATGAGCACTGAAGCTTTCTTT. This chain connects TRBV5-1 to TRBJ1-1; tentatively, D is TRBD1 (5 bases). This CDR3 has 14 amino acids. Per germline, CDR1 SGHRS and CDR2 YFSETQ. Trimming shortened V by 0 bases and J by 4 bases, and 10 bases separated the two germline ends.

The genes are TRBV5-1 and TRBJ2-3; unclear D gene. The V gene's germline CDR1 is SGHRS and CDR2 YFSETQ. With 4 bases removed from V and 0 bases from J, the gap between germline ends came to 12 bases. This CDR3 spans 15 amino acids. The CDR3 sequence is CASSPVFPSTDTQYF. Written as DNA, the CDR3 is TGCGCCAGCAGCCCGGTGTTCCCTAGCACAGATACGCAGTATTTT.

The chain combines TRBV27 with TRBJ1-1; D not resolved. The CDR3 covers 13 residues. V lost 3 bases and J 5 bases, leaving 10 bases between the germline ends. Germline V CDR1 and CDR2: MNHEY, SMNVEV (reference sequence). This CDR3 reads CASSFRTSTEAFF. The CDR3 DNA follows: TGTGCCAGCAGTTTCCGGACTTCAACTGAAGCTTTCTTT.

This sequence joins TRBV7-9 and TRBJ2-1; 10 positions agree with TRBD1. V lost 5 bases to trimming and J lost 0 bases; unmatched junction nucleotides: 13. The CDR3 loop spans 19 amino acids. CDR1 is SEHNR and CDR2 is FQNEAQ in the germline V gene (reference sequence). CDR3 loop: CASSQRQGAKPSSYNEQFF. DNA for the CDR3: TGTGCCAGCAGCCAAAGACAGGGGGCGAAGCCAAGCTCCTACAATGAGCAGTTCTTC.

The rearrangement joins TRBV7-9 to TRBJ1-2, with 9 nucleotides matching TRBD1. Germline assignment: CDR1 SEHNR and CDR2 FQNEAQ (reference sequence). V gave up 3 bases and J gave up 8 bases; unmatched junction bases: 1. CDR3 length equals 12 residues. The CDR3, as DNA: TGTGCCAGCAGCTTTACAGGGGGCGGCTACACCTTC. It yields the protein CASSFTGGGYTF.

The chain is built from TRBV27 and TRBJ2-5; D gene unclear. V was shortened by 2 bases and J by 2 bases, with 6 bases between the two germline ends. Germline values: CDR1 MNHEY, CDR2 SMNVEV (reference sequence). This CDR3 is built from 13 residues. CDR3 amino acids: CASSLRRQETQYF. In DNA, the CDR3 is TGTGCCAGCAGTTTACGTCGTCAAGAGACCCAGTACTTC.

The chain couples TRBV2 to TRBJ1-5; D is unresolved. Trimming took 8 bases from V and 0 from J, leaving 11 bases between them. The CDR3 is 14 amino acids. Germline V gives CDR1 SNHLY, CDR2 FYNNEI. The CDR3 DNA reads as TGTGCCAGCCGGGAGGACGGTAGCAATCAGCCCCAGCATTTT. Protein: CASREDGSNQPQHF.

The chain joins TRBV5-1 to TRBJ1-2; TRBD1 matches 12 bases. The junction had 5 bases not matched to a gene; V was cut back by 4 bases and J by 4 bases. CDR1 and CDR2 (germline): SGHRS, YFSETQ. The CDR3 consists of 15 residues. CDR3: CASSAMGQGAYGYTF. CDR3 nucleotides: TGCGCCAGCAGCGCGATGGGACAGGGGGCCTATGGCTACACCTTC. Combining the CDR3 with reference TRBV5-1 and TRBJ1-2 gives the whole variable domain KAGVTQTPRYLIKTRGQQVTLSCSPISGHRSVSWYQQTPGQGLQFLFEYFSETQRNKGNFPGRFSGRQFSNSRSEMNVSTLELGDSALYLCASSAMGQGAYGYTFGSGTRLTVV.